One and the same sample provided the 11 T cell receptor beta chains below, sequenced in a study of blood T cell repertoires in COVID-19. TCRdb's copy holds only in-frame clones and misses some; the assay was immunoSEQ multiplex PCR. The sample has under 55,000 clones; approximately 87% are singletons. The sequenced sample consisted of peripheral blood. Source of these receptors: a human donor in a cohort sampled during active COVID-19.

This chain joins TRBV9 and TRBJ1-4; 7 nucleotides align to TRBD1. The CDR3 contains 15 residues. The V and J ends lost 3 bases and 4 bases, in that order; junction bases with no gene match: 6. Germline assignment: CDR1 SGDLS and CDR2 YYNGEE. CDR3 nucleotide sequence: TGTGCCAGCAGCGAGAGGACAGGCAGTAATGAAAAACTGTTTTTT. Its translation is CASSERTGSNEKLFF.

This chain uses TRBV5-6 with TRBJ2-3; 10 bases align to TRBD1. CDR1 and CDR2 from the germline V gene are SGHDT and YYEEEE. The CDR3 consists of 14 residues. V dropped 2 bases and J dropped 4; count of bases not matched to a gene: 1. The CDR3 region is CASSLGTGADTQYF. The CDR3 nucleotides read TGTGCCAGCAGCTTAGGGACAGGGGCAGATACGCAGTATTTT.

This clone was seen only a few times. The CDR3: CASSLDGRQPQHF. The CDR3, as DNA: TGTGCCAGCAGCTTAGATGGGCGACAGCCCCAGCATTTT. The chain joins TRBV11-2 to TRBJ1-5; no definite D call. CDR1 is SGHAT, CDR2 FQNNGV, per germline. V was pared by 0 bases and J by 7 bases, with 7 bases between. The CDR3 loop spans 13 amino acids.

The V call is TRBV10-3, the J call TRBJ1-2, with D perhaps matching TRBD1 (6 bases). CDR3 length equals 11 residues. From germline, CDR1 is ENHRY and CDR2 SYGVKD. V was trimmed by 10 bases and J by 7 bases, leaving 13 bases between them. The CDR3: CATYTGIGYTF. For the CDR3, the DNA is TGTGCCACCTATACAGGGATTGGCTACACCTTC.

The CDR3 reads CASLGTGKGNTEAFF. The CDR3 nucleotides are TGTGCCAGCCTCGGGACAGGGAAGGGGAACACTGAAGCTTTCTTT. V gene TRBV27 combines with J gene TRBJ1-1; 9 nucleotides line up with TRBD1. This CDR3 has 15 residues. V lost 8 bases and J lost 1; bases outside the gene matches: 8. Germline CDR1 reads MNHEY; CDR2 reads SMNVEV (reference sequence).

This clone was found once. The chain uses TRBV6-5 and TRBJ1-5, with D tentatively TRBD1 (5 bases). Germline CDR1 and CDR2: MNHEY and SVGAGI. V lost 7 bases and J 4 bases, leaving 11 bases between the germline ends. The CDR3 length is 13 residues. CDR3 nucleotide sequence: TGTGCCAGCACCCCCGGGGGAAATCAGCCCCAGCATTTT. Its translation: CASTPGGNQPQHF.

The gene calls are TRBV7-2 and TRBJ2-3, with TRBD2 matching over 7 bases. CDR1 SGHTA and CDR2 FQGNSA come from the germline V gene. This CDR3 spans 18 amino acids. After removal of 5 bases from V and 2 bases from J, the junction contained 16 bases not matched to a gene. CDR3 nucleotide sequence: TGTGCCAGCAGCCTACAAAGAGCAACGGGACTAAACACAGATACGCAGTATTTT. Protein: CASSLQRATGLNTDTQYF.

The genes are TRBV6-2 or TRBV6-3 and TRBJ2-5; perhaps TRBD1 as D (6 bases). The CDR3 extends over 14 amino acids. The V end was cut by 1 base, the J end by 5 bases, with 11 bases between. The germline gives CDR1 MNHEY, CDR2 SVGEGT. CDR3 loop: CASSYYGGGETQYF. CDR3 DNA: TGTGCCAGCAGTTACTATGGGGGCGGGGAGACCCAGTACTTC.

The chain links TRBV6-2 or TRBV6-3 to TRBJ2-2; no firm D call. Germline V gene sequence: CDR1 MNHEY, CDR2 SVGEGT. V gave up 5 bases and J gave up 3 bases, with 10 bases separating them. This CDR3 has 14 amino acids. CDR3 sequence (DNA): TGTGCCAGCAGTCGAAACCGGGACACCGGGGAGCTGTTTTTT. It codes for CASSRNRDTGELFF.

This clone was found a few times. V usage is TRBV6-5 and J usage is TRBJ1-3, with 10 bases lining up with TRBD1. CDR3 length: 16 residues. Germline V gene data show CDR1 as MNHEY and CDR2 as SVGAGI. Trimming at V came to 0 bases and at J to 3 bases, leaving 2 bases not matched to a gene. CDR3 bases: TGTGCCAGCAGTTACTCGAGGACAGGGGGTGGAAACACCATATATTTT. Translating gives CASSYSRTGGGNTIYF.

The chain carries TRBV9 and TRBJ2-1; 10 bases map to TRBD1. The CDR3 length is 20 residues. V shed 3 bases and J 0 bases; nucleotides not matched to a gene: 15. Germline V gene sequence: CDR1 SGDLS, CDR2 YYNGEE. CDR3 nucleotides: TGTGCCAGCAGCGCCCGTCTAACTTCGGACAGGGGGAACTCCTACAATGAGCAGTTCTTC. Protein sequence: CASSARLTSDRGNSYNEQFF.